A single sample gave rise to the 31 T cell receptor beta chains below, sequenced in a study of T cells in Graves' hyperthyroidism and ophthalmopathy. The TCR beta CDR3 regions underwent amplification using RNA transcripts as the source. Researchers ran a first-round RT-PCR on the TCR CDR3 using the HTBI primer set. In TCRdb, the multiplex PCR reads were re-called with MiXCR into one record per CDR3 protein. The table shows fewer than 900,000 distinct CDR3 sequences, with around 19% occurring only once. Sequencing was carried out using blood. Every receptor here comes from a woman aged 45-65 years with Graves' hyperthyroidism that later progressed to Graves' ophthalmopathy.

Concerning this clonotype: A clone one base away is much larger, so this may be a read error. This likely comes from a read error, as the CDR3 has no conserved phenylalanine or tryptophan at its end. This chain connects TRBV20-1 to TRBJ1-6; D may be TRBD1 (6 bases). CDR3 length: 13 residues. CDR1 DFQATT and CDR2 SNEGSKA come from the germline V gene (reference sequence). Trimming shortened V by 1 base and J by 7 bases, and 8 bases separated the two germline ends. The DNA of the CDR3 is TGCAGTGCTAGAGGGACAGCCAATTCACCCCTCCACCTT. Its protein is CSARGTANSPLHL.

At least ten counts were recorded for this clonotype. The chain recombines TRBV5-5 with TRBJ2-3; D may be TRBD1 (6 bases). The germline V gene has CDR1 SGHKS and CDR2 YYEKEE (reference sequence). The V end lost 2 bases, the J end lost 2 bases, and 12 bases lay between the germline ends. The CDR3 has 15 amino acids. As DNA, the CDR3 is TGTGCCAGCAGCTTATGGGACACGGACACAGATACGCAGTATTTT. Encoded protein: CASSLWDTDTDTQYF.

Many counts were recorded for this clonotype. The J gene is TRBJ2-1, the V gene TRBV13; D unclear. The CDR3 spans 11 residues. Germline assignment: CDR1 PRHDT and CDR2 FYEKMQ (reference sequence). The V gene lost 4 bases and the J gene lost 8 bases, with 6 bases spanning the gap. CDR3 sequence reads: CASSSLYEQFF. CDR3 sequence (DNA): TGTGCCAGCAGCTCTCTCTATGAGCAGTTCTTC.

The rearrangement uses TRBV9 and TRBJ1-1; no firm D call. In germline, CDR1 is SGDLS, CDR2 YYNGEE. Between the trimmed V and J ends, which lost 6 bases and 4 bases, there was a span of 7 bases. CDR3 length: 11 residues. The CDR3 nucleotides are TGTGCCAGCACAGACGGCACTGAAGCTTTCTTT. Translated: CASTDGTEAFF. Complete variable domain (other parts from reference TRBV9 and TRBJ1-1): DSGVTQTPKHLITATGQRVTLRCSPRSGDLSVYWYQQSLDQGLQFLIQYYNGEERAKGNILERFSAQQFPDLHSELNLSSLELGDSALYFCASTDGTEAFFGQGTRLTVV.

This clonotype was observed a few times. The rearrangement joins TRBV29-1 to TRBJ2-1, with D possibly matching TRBD2 (7 bases). V shed 0 bases and J shed 0 bases, with 12 bases lying between them. CDR3 length: 16 amino acids. Germline assignment: CDR1 SQVTM and CDR2 ANQGSEA. The CDR3 DNA reads TGCAGCGTTGAAGATGGGAGGGGGAGCTCCTACAATGAGCAGTTCTTC. Its protein product is CSVEDGRGSSYNEQFF.

At least ten counts were recorded for this clonotype. The chain couples TRBV6-1 to TRBJ2-2; 7 nucleotides line up with TRBD1. In germline, CDR1 is MNHNS, CDR2 SASEGT. This CDR3 has 15 residues. V lost 6 bases, J lost 5 bases, and 9 bases stayed unmatched. This chain's CDR3 is CASRPSDRVTGELFF. The DNA of the CDR3 is TGTGCCAGCAGACCCAGCGACAGGGTTACCGGGGAGCTGTTTTTT.

The sample holds many counts of this clonotype. The rearrangement joins TRBV2 to TRBJ1-6, with 7 bases that match TRBD1. The CDR3 loop spans 14 amino acids. Losses at the gene ends were 6 bases for V and 10 bases for J; bases not matched to a gene: 9. The germline CDR1 and CDR2 sequences are SNHLY and FYNNEI. In DNA form, the CDR3 reads TGTGCCAGCAGATCCGGGACAGTCATGTCACCCCTCCACTTT. Residues: CASRSGTVMSPLHF.

This clonotype was found many times. This sequence joins TRBV29-1 and TRBJ1-1, with unresolved D. The length of the CDR3 is 13 residues. V was trimmed by 4 bases and J by 5 bases, leaving 14 bases between them. CDR1 is SQVTM, CDR2 ANQGSEA, per germline. The CDR3 sequence: CSVVYPIGTEAFF. As DNA, the CDR3 is TGCAGCGTTGTATACCCGATAGGGACTGAAGCTTTCTTT.

There are a few counts of this clonotype. This chain connects TRBV12-3 or TRBV12-4 to TRBJ2-2, with D possibly matching TRBD2 (5 bases). This CDR3 comprises 13 residues. V was cut by 6 bases and J by 6 bases, with 11 bases left in between. The CDR3 nucleotides read TGTGCCAGCAGACGGACTGACCCCGGGGAGCTGTTTTTT. Translated: CASRRTDPGELFF.

The J gene is TRBJ2-3, the V gene TRBV2; D uncertain. Germline loops: CDR1 SNHLY, CDR2 FYNNEI. V lost 7 bases to trimming and J lost 4 bases, with 15 bases between them. There are 14 residues in the CDR3. CDR3 bases: TGTGCCAGCATGGCTCTATCTCTGCCAGATACGCAGTATTTT. This gives the protein CASMALSLPDTQYF.

This chain links TRBV6-1 with TRBJ1-6; the D gene is possibly TRBD1 (6 bases). The germline CDR1 and CDR2 sequences are MNHNS and SASEGT. This CDR3 has 15 amino acids. The germline V and J ends were trimmed by 5 bases and 10 bases, with 18 bases remaining between them. The CDR3 loop reads CASSPRPQGNSPLHF. The DNA of the CDR3 is TGTGCCAGCAGTCCACGCCCACAGGGAAACTCACCCCTCCACTTT.

V and J are TRBV30 and TRBJ1-1, with TRBD1 matching over 8 bases. V dropped 0 bases and J dropped 5; count of bases not matched to a gene: 2. The CDR3 has 13 amino acids. Germline lookup yields CDR1 GTSNPN and CDR2 SVGIG (reference sequence). CDR3 DNA sequence: TGTGCCTGGAGTGTAACAGGGGGGACTGAAGCTTTCTTT. Protein sequence: CAWSVTGGTEAFF.

This clonotype was found many times. J is TRBJ1-1 and V is TRBV7-9, with a possible D match to TRBD1 (5 bases). Trimming removed 1 base at V and 10 bases at J, with 13 bases between. The CDR3 has 13 residues. CDR1 and CDR2 from the germline V gene are SEHNR and FQNEAQ (reference sequence). The CDR3 spells CASSLGERQGAFF. The CDR3 DNA is TGTGCCAGCAGCTTAGGCGAAAGGCAGGGAGCTTTCTTT.

The sample holds many counts of this clonotype. V usage is TRBV3-1 and J usage is TRBJ1-6; D uncertain. Germline V gene data show CDR1 as LGHDT and CDR2 as YNNKEL (reference sequence). V was clipped by 2 bases and J by 8 bases, with 13 bases between them. This CDR3 region has 15 residues. CDR3 sequence reads: CASSQFLTVDSPLHF. CDR3 nucleotide sequence: TGTGCCAGCAGCCAATTCCTAACGGTTGATTCACCCCTCCACTTT.

This clonotype has at least ten counts. The rearrangement links TRBV7-2 to TRBJ2-5, with 7 bases that match TRBD1. Germline CDR1 and CDR2: SGHTA and FQGNSA. After removal of 5 bases from V and 4 bases from J, the junction contained 10 bases not matched to a gene. The length of the CDR3 is 15 residues. The CDR3 DNA reads TGTGCCAGCAGCCCCTCGACAGGGTGGGGAGAGACCCAGTACTTC. It is translated as CASSPSTGWGETQYF.

V usage is TRBV20-1 and J usage is TRBJ1-6, with D maybe TRBD1 (5 bases). Between the trimmed V and J ends, which lost 6 bases and 14 bases, there was a span of 14 bases. Germline V CDR1 and CDR2: DFQATT, SNEGSKA (reference sequence). This CDR3 is 11 amino acids long. Written as DNA, the CDR3 is TGCAGTGCCCAGGGCCCGGGGGCCCTCCACTTT. Protein product: CSAQGPGALHF.

In its sample, this clonotype was seen many times. V and J are TRBV20-1 and TRBJ1-5; no clear D gene. Trimming pared 0 bases from V and 0 bases from J, leaving 9 bases between. CDR1 and CDR2 from the germline V gene are DFQATT and SNEGSKA (reference sequence). The CDR3 sequence is 15 residues long. CDR3 DNA sequence: TGCAGTGCTAGAGATATAGAGCTTAGCAATCAGCCCCAGCATTTT. It yields the protein CSARDIELSNQPQHF.

Regarding this clonotype: Since a much larger clone is just one base distant, this may be a read error. V is TRBV20-1 and J is TRBJ2-7; TRBD1 agrees at 8 bases. This CDR3 comprises 12 residues. The V gene's germline CDR1 is DFQATT and CDR2 SNEGSKA (reference sequence). CDR3 coding DNA: TGCAATGTCCAGCCCGGGACAGGCGAGCAGTACTTC. Its translation is CNVQPGTGEQYF.

The sample holds a few counts of this clonotype. This rearrangement joins TRBV6-1 to TRBJ2-2; D possibly uses TRBD1 or TRBD2 (5 bases each). This CDR3 contains 15 residues. V lost 8 bases and J lost 1, with 14 bases in between. Germline V gene sequence: CDR1 MNHNS, CDR2 SASEGT. The CDR3 DNA sequence: TGTGCCAGCGGCCGGGACGGTGTGAACACCGGGGAGCTGTTTTTT. This encodes CASGRDGVNTGELFF.

The chain joins TRBV6-1 to TRBJ1-1, with unresolved D. CDR3 length: 12 residues. Germline CDR1 reads MNHNS; CDR2 reads SASEGT. Trimming pared 4 bases from V and 8 bases from J, leaving 11 bases between. DNA of the CDR3: TGTGCCAGCAGTGCCTCTCGGGCGGAAGCTTTCTTT. It specifies CASSASRAEAFF.

V gene TRBV6-1 combines with J gene TRBJ2-1; 8 bases are a match to TRBD2. This CDR3 is built from 15 residues. The junction had 9 bases not matched to a gene; V was cut back by 6 bases and J by 5 bases. Germline lookup yields CDR1 MNHNS and CDR2 SASEGT. The CDR3 here is CASRTRRGADNEQFF. The CDR3 nucleotides are TGTGCCAGCAGGACCCGGCGGGGGGCCGACAATGAGCAGTTCTTC.

This sequence joins TRBV7-3 and TRBJ1-2; TRBD1 aligns across 7 bases. Trimming cost V 8 bases and J 3 bases; bases outside gene matches: 6. CDR1 SGHTA and CDR2 FQGTGA come from the germline V gene. This CDR3 has 13 amino acids. CDR3: CASGSGTDYGYTF. For the CDR3, the DNA is TGTGCCAGCGGTTCCGGGACAGACTATGGCTACACCTTC.

V gene TRBV2 combines with J gene TRBJ2-2; TRBD1 matches 11 bases. The length of the CDR3 is 14 residues. The V gene's germline CDR1 is SNHLY and CDR2 FYNNEI. Trimming took 8 bases from V and 5 from J; bases not matched to a gene: 4. The CDR3 region has the DNA TGTGCCAGCCTGGACAGGGGGCAAACCGGGGAGCTGTTTTTT. Translating gives CASLDRGQTGELFF.

The gene calls are TRBV5-6 and TRBJ2-7; a weak D match, TRBD2 (5 bases). CDR1 and CDR2 (germline): SGHDT, YYEEEE. CDR3 length: 12 amino acids. V lost 7 bases and J lost 2, with 10 bases in between. The CDR3 region has the DNA TGTGCCAGCGGCCGGAGGCCCTACGAGCAGTACTTC. This sequence encodes CASGRRPYEQYF.

CDR3 bases: TGTGCCAGCAGCTTAGATCCTCTGGGGGGGGGGGGGTACTTC. It yields the protein CASSLDPLGGGGYF. The V and J genes are TRBV11-2 and TRBJ2-5; TRBD2 matches 7 bases. J gave up 13 bases and V 0 bases, and 11 bases lay outside the gene matches. The CDR3 spans 14 residues. CDR1 and CDR2 from the germline V gene are SGHAT and FQNNGV.

The CDR3 is CASSLRVTSSTDTQYF. In nucleotides, the CDR3 is TGTGCCAGCAGCTTAAGGGTGACTAGCTCCACAGATACGCAGTATTTT. J is TRBJ2-3 and V is TRBV7-9, with 7 positions matching TRBD2. CDR1 is SEHNR, CDR2 FQNEAQ, per germline (reference sequence). V lost 2 bases to trimming and J lost 2 bases; unmatched junction nucleotides: 7. There are 16 residues in the CDR3.

This clonotype was seen only a few times. This chain connects TRBV7-4 to TRBJ1-4; 9 bases are a match to TRBD1. The germline CDR1 and CDR2 sequences are SGHVT and SQSDAQ. V lost 1 base, J lost 0 bases, and 9 bases stayed unmatched. The CDR3 spans 19 residues. This CDR3 reads CASSLGGQGQYATNEKLFF. The DNA for the CDR3 is TGTGCCAGCAGCTTAGGGGGACAGGGACAATATGCAACTAATGAAAAACTGTTTTTT.

This clonotype occurred many times. The chain joins TRBV12-3 or TRBV12-4 to TRBJ2-7, with 7 bases lining up with TRBD1. The CDR3 spans 14 residues. Losses at the gene ends were 8 bases for V and 2 bases for J; bases not matched to a gene: 9. The CDR3 sequence: CASQDRRNPYEQYF. The CDR3 DNA follows: TGTGCCAGCCAGGACAGGCGAAACCCCTACGAGCAGTACTTC.

This clonotype was observed at least ten times. V and J are TRBV3-1 and TRBJ2-1; TRBD2 is a possible D gene (5 bases). Trimming took off 4 bases at V and 8 bases at J, with 15 bases between the two ends. The length of the CDR3 is 14 residues. Germline CDR1 LGHDT, CDR2 YNNKEL (reference sequence). The CDR3 protein is CASSPVGVQDEQFF. The CDR3 DNA follows: TGTGCCAGCAGCCCCGTCGGGGTTCAGGATGAGCAGTTCTTC.

This clonotype was seen repeatedly, ten times or more. CDR3: CRNGEIRGVGDTEAFF. CDR3 bases: TGTCGGAACGGGGAAATTCGGGGGGTAGGGGACACTGAAGCTTTCTTT. This rearrangement joins TRBV12-3 or TRBV12-4 to TRBJ1-1; a weak D match, TRBD1 (5 bases). The CDR3 totals 16 residues.

The chain combines TRBV27 with TRBJ2-7, with 8 bases matching TRBD1. Germline V gene sequence: CDR1 MNHEY, CDR2 SMNVEV (reference sequence). With 3 bases clipped from V and 4 bases from J, the junction kept 5 bases outside the gene matches. This CDR3 comprises 14 residues. The CDR3 reads CASSLTGEAYEQYF. CDR3 coding DNA: TGTGCCAGCAGTTTGACAGGGGAGGCTTACGAGCAGTACTTC.